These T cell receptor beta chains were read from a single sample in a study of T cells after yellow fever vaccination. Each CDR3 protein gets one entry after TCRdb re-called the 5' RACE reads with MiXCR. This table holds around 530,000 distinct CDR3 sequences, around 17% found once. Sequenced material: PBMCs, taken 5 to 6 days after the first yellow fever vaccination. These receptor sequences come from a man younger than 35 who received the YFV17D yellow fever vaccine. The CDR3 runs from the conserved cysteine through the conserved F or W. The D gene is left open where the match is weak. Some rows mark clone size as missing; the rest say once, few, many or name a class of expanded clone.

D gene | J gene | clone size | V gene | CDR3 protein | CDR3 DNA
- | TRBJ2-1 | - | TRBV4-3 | CASSQEGLNYNEQFF | TGCGCCAGCAGCCAAGAAGGGCTAAATTACAATGAGCAGTTCTTC
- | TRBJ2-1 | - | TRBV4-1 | CASSLDGPLNEQFF | TGCGCCAGCAGCCTGGACGGTCCACTCAATGAGCAGTTCTTC
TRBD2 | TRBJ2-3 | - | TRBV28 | CASSGSGGAPLTDTQYF | TGTGCCAGCAGTGGGAGCGGGGGAGCACCACTCACAGATACGCAGTATTTT
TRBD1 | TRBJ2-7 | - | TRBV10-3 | CAMKEPGQGAEQYF | TGTGCCATGAAAGAACCGGGACAGGGGGCCGAGCAGTACTTC
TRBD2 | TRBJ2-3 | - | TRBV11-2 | CASSLDQRGFDTQYF | TGTGCCAGCAGCTTGGACCAGCGGGGTTTCGATACGCAGTATTTT
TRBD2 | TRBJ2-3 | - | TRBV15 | CATSTRLAPDTQYF | TGTGCCACCAGCACTCGACTAGCTCCAGATACGCAGTATTTT
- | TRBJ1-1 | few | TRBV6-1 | CASRTSGTWAEAFF | TGTGCCAGCAGAACATCCGGGACTTGGGCTGAAGCTTTCTTT
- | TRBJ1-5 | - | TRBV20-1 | CSARGSQPQHF | TGCAGTGCTCGGGGGAGTCAGCCCCAGCATTTT
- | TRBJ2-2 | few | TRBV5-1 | CASSLGRGTRGTGELFF | TGCGCCAGCAGCTTGGGCCGCGGGACAAGGGGTACCGGGGAGCTGTTTTTT
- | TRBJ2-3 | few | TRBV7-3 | CASSLIPTRGPTDTQYF | TGTGCCAGCAGCTTAATACCTACCCGGGGACCTACAGATACGCAGTATTTT
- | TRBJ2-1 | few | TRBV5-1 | CASSLIRAGRGGNEQFF | TGCGCCAGCAGCTTGATCAGGGCGGGGCGAGGGGGCAATGAGCAGTTCTTC
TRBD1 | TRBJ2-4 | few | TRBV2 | CASRETGGSLNIQYF | TGTGCCAGCAGGGAGACAGGGGGGTCCCTAAACATTCAGTACTTC
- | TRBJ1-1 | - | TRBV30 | CAWTRDWNTEAFF | TGTGCCTGGACCAGGGACTGGAACACTGAAGCTTTCTTT
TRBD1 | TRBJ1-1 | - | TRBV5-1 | CASSLGQGAMNTEAFF | TGCGCCAGCAGCTTGGGACAGGGGGCGATGAACACTGAAGCTTTCTTT
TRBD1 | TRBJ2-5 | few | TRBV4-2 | CASSQATGGGETQYF | TGTGCCAGCAGCCAAGCAACAGGGGGCGGAGAGACCCAGTACTTC